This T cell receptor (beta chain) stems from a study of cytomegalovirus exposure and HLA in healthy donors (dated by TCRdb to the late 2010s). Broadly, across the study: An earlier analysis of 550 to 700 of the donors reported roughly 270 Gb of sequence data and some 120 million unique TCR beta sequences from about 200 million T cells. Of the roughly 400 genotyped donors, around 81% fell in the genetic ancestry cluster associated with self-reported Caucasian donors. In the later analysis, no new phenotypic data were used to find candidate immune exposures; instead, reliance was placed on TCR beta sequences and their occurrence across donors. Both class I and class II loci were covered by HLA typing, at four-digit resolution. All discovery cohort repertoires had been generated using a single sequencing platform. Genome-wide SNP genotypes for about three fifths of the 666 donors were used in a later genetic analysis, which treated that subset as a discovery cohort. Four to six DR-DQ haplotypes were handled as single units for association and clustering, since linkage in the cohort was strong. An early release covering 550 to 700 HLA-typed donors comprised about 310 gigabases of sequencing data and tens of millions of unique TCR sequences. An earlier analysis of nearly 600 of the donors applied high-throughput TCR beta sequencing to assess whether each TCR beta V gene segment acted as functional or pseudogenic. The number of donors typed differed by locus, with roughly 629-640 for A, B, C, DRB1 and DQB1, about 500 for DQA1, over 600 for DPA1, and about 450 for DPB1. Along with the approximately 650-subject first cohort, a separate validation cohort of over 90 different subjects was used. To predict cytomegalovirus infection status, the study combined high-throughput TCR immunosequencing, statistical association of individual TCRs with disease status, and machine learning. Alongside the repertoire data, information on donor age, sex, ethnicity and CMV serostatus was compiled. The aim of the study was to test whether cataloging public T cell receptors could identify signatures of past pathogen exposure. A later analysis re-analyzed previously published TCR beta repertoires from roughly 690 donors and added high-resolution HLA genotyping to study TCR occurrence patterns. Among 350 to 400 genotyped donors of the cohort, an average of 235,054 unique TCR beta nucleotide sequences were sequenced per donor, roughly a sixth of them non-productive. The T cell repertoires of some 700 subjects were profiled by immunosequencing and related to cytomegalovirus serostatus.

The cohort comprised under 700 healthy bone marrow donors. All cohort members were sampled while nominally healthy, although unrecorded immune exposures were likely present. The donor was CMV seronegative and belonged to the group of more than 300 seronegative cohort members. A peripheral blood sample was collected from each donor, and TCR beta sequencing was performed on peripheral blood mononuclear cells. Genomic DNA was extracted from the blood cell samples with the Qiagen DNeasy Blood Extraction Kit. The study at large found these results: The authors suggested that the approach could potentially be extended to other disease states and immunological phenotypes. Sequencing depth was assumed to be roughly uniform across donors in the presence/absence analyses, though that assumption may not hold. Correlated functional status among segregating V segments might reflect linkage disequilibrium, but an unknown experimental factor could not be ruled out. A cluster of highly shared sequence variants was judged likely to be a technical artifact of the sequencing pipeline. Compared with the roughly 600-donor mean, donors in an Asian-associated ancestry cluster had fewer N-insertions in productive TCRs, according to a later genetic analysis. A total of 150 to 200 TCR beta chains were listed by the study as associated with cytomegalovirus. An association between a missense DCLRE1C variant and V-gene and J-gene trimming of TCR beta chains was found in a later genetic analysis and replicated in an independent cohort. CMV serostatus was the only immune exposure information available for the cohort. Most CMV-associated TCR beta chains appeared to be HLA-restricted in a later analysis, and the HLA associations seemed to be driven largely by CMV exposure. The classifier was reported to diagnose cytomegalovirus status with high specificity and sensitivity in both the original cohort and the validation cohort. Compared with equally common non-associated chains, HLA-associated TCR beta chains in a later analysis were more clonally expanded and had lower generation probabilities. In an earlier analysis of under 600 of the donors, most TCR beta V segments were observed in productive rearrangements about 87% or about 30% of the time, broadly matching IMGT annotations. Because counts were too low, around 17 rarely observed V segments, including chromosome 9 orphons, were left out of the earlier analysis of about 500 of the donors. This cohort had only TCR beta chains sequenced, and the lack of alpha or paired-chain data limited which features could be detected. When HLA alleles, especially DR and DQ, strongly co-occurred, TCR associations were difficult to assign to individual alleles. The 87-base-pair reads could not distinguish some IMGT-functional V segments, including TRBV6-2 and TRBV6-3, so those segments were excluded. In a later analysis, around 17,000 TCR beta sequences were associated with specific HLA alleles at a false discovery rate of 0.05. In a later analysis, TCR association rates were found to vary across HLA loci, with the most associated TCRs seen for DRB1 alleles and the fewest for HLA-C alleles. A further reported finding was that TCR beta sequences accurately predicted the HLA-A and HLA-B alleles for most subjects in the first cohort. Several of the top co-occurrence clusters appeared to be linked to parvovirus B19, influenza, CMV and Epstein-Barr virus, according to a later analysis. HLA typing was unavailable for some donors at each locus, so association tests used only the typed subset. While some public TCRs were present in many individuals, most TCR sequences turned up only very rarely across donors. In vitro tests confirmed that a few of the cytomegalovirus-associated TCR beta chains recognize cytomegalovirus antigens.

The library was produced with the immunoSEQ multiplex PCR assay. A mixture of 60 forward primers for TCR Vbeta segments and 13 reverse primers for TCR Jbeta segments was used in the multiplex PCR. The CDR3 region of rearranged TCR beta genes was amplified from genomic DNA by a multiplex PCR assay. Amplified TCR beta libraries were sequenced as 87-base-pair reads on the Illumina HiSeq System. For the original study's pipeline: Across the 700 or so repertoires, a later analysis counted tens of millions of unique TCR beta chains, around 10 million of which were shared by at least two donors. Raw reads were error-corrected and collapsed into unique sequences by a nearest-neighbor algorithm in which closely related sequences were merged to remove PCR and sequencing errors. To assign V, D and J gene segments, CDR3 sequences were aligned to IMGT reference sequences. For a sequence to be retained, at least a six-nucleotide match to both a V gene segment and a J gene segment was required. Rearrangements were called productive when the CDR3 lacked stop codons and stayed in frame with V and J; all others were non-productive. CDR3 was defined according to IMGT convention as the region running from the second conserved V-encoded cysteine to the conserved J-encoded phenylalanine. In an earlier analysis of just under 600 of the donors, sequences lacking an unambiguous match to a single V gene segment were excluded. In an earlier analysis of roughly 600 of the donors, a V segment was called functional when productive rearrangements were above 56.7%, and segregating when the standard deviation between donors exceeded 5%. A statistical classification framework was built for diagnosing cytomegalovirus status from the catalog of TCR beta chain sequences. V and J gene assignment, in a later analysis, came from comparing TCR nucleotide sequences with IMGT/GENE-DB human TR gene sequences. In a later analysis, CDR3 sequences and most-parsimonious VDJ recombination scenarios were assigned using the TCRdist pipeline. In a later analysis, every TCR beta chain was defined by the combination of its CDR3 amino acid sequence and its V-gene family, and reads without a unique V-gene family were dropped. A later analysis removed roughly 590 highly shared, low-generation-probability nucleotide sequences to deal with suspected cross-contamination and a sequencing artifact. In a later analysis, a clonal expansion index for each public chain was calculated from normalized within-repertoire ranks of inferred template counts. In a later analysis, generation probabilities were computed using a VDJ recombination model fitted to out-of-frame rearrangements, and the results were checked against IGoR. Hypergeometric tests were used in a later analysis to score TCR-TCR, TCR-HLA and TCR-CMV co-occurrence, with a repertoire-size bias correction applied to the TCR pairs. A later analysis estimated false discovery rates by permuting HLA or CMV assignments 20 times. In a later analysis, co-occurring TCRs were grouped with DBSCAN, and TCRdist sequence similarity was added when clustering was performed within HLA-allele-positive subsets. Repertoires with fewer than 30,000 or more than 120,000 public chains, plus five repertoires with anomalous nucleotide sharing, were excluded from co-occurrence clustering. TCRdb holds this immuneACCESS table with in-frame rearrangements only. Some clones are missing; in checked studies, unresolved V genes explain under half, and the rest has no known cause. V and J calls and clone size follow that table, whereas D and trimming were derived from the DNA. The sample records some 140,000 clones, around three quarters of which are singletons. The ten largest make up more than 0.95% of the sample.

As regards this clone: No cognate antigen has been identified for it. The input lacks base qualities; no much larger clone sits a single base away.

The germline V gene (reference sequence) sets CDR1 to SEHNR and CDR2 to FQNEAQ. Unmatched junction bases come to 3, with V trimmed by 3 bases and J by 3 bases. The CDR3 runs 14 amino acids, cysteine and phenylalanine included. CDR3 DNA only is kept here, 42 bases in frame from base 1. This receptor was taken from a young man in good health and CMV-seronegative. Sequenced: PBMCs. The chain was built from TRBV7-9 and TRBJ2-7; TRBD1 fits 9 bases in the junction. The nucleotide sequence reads TGTGCCAGCAGCTTCCGGGACAGGGTCTACGAGCAGTACTTC. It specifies CASSFRDRVYEQYF. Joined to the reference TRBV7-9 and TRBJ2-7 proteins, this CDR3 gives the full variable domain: DTGVSQNPRHKITKRGQNVTFRCDPISEHNRLYWYRQTLGQGPEFLTYFQNEAQLEKSRLLSDRFSAERPKGSFSTLEIQRTEQGDSAMYLCASSFRDRVYEQYFGPGTRLTVT.